The present entry profiles one T cell receptor (beta chain) with its context. This CDR3 contains 15 residues. In germline, CDR1 is SQVTM, CDR2 ANQGSEA. The V and J ends lost 4 bases and 4 bases respectively, with 20 bases between them. These data originate in a study of cytomegalovirus exposure and HLA in healthy donors. Study as a whole: Genotyping showed 75% to 90% of 398 donors falling in the Caucasian-associated ancestry cluster.

The PCR made use of 60 Vbeta and 13 Jbeta primers. This table comes from immunoSEQ multiplex PCR, and its TCRdb copy is limited to in-frame clones, with some not included. The table shows 200,000 to 250,000 clones, with approximately 78% occurring only once. The chain couples TRBV29-1 to TRBJ2-7, with a weak D call TRBD2 (5 bases). Source material: PBMCs. The clonotype originates from a woman in her thirties or forties in good health and CMV-seronegative. The CDR3 bases are TGCAGCGTTGTATCAATGGCGGGCTTTAGATACGAGCAGTACTTC. It is translated as CSVVSMAGFRYEQYF.